Below are 18 T cell receptor beta chains sequenced from a single sample in a study of long-term antiretroviral therapy in people with HIV. At survey level, the immunoSEQ assay was run in its v3.0 version. Generated by immunoSEQ multiplex PCR, the TCRdb table keeps only in-frame clones and is missing some. Here the sample spans under 45,000 clones, 80% being singletons. The sequenced sample was unsorted PBMCs, obtained 3.4 years after starting antiretroviral therapy. The receptors here all came from a man aged 30 to 45 with HIV.

The chain joins TRBV9 to TRBJ1-1; possible D gene TRBD1, 6 bases. The germline V gene has CDR1 SGDLS and CDR2 YYNGEE. V lost 4 bases, J lost 7 bases, and 17 bases lay in between. This CDR3 has 14 residues. The CDR3 loop reads CASSPRTESYEAFF. CDR3 DNA: TGTGCCAGCAGCCCAAGGACAGAGTCATATGAAGCTTTCTTT. Full variable domain (outside the CDR3, taken from reference TRBV9 and TRBJ1-1): DSGVTQTPKHLITATGQRVTLRCSPRSGDLSVYWYQQSLDQGLQFLIQYYNGEERAKGNILERFSAQQFPDLHSELNLSSLELGDSALYFCASSPRTESYEAFFGQGTRLTVV.

Written as DNA, the CDR3 is TGTGCCAGCAGTAACACAGGGGGGATAGATACGCAGTATTTT. The encoded protein is CASSNTGGIDTQYF. This rearrangement joins TRBV25-1 to TRBJ2-3, with 8 bases aligning to TRBD1. The V gene's germline CDR1 is MGHDK and CDR2 SYGVNS. CDR3 length equals 14 residues. J gave up 5 bases and V 5 bases, and 6 bases lay outside the gene matches.

This clone was seen a few times. The chain links TRBV7-3 to TRBJ2-5; 13 bases map to TRBD2. This CDR3 comprises 13 residues. Unmatched junction bases numbered 1, after V lost 3 bases and J lost 9 bases. Germline CDR1 SGHTA, CDR2 FQGTGA. The CDR3 DNA sequence: TGTGCCAGCAGCTTGGGACTAGCGGGACCCCAGTACTTC. It translates to CASSLGLAGPQYF. Drawing the rest from reference TRBV7-3 and TRBJ2-5, the complete variable domain is GAGVSQTPSNKVTEKGKYVELRCDPISGHTALYWYRQSLGQGPEFLIYFQGTGAADDSGLPNDRFFAVRPEGSVSTLKIQRTERGDSAVYLCASSLGLAGPQYFGPGTRLLVL.

The genes are TRBV4-3 and TRBJ1-2; D is unclear. The CDR3 totals 15 residues. CDR1 LGHNA and CDR2 YSLEER come from the germline V gene. Trimming removed 0 bases from V and 1 base from J, with 9 bases in between. The CDR3 is CASSQEWNDNYGYTF. The CDR3 DNA reads as TGCGCCAGCAGCCAAGAATGGAATGATAACTATGGCTACACCTTC.

J is TRBJ2-1 and V is TRBV6-4; TRBD2 is a possible D gene (5 bases). V lost 0 bases to trimming and J lost 0 bases, with 9 bases between them. Per the germline V gene, CDR1 is MRHNA and CDR2 is SNTAGT. The CDR3 has 16 residues. The CDR3 bases are TGTGCCAGCAGTGACTCTAGCGCCAGCTCCTACAATGAGCAGTTCTTC. Protein sequence: CASSDSSASSYNEQFF.

This clone appeared a few times. This chain uses TRBV2 with TRBJ2-5; perhaps TRBD2 as D (5 bases). The CDR3 consists of 13 residues. Deletions cut 4 bases from V and 9 bases from J, with 15 bases between. The germline gives CDR1 SNHLY, CDR2 FYNNEI. CDR3 nucleotide sequence: TGTGCCAGCAGTGGTGAGAGCAAGAGGGCCCAGTACTTC. Residues: CASSGESKRAQYF.

The chain recombines TRBV2 with TRBJ1-3; unclear D gene. The CDR3 is made up of 14 amino acids. Trimming left V 4 bases short and J 4 bases short, with 11 bases between. The germline CDR1 and CDR2 sequences are SNHLY and FYNNEI. The CDR3 region is CASSGKVSGNTIYF. CDR3 in DNA: TGTGCCAGCAGTGGGAAGGTCTCCGGAAACACCATATATTTT.

This sequence joins TRBV15 and TRBJ2-2; tentatively, D is TRBD1 or TRBD2 (6 bases each). The CDR3 is 13 residues long. Germline lookup yields CDR1 LNHNV and CDR2 YYDKDF (reference sequence). Trimming pared 10 bases from V and 7 bases from J, leaving 16 bases between. CDR3 sequence reads: CAIGGGTIGELFF. In DNA, the CDR3 is TGTGCCATCGGAGGGGGAACGATCGGGGAGCTGTTTTTT.

This clone was recorded only once. The rearrangement joins TRBV5-1 to TRBJ2-7; the match to TRBD1 covers 9 bases. After removal of 4 bases from V and 6 bases from J, the junction contained 14 bases not matched to a gene. The germline CDR1 and CDR2 sequences are SGHRS and YFSETQ. This CDR3 region has 16 residues. The CDR3 loop is CASSQNPQGAGGEQYF. CDR3 in DNA: TGCGCCAGCAGCCAAAACCCACAGGGGGCTGGGGGCGAGCAGTACTTC.

CDR3 amino acids: CASSLLFGDTQYF. DNA for the CDR3: TGTGCCAGCAGTTTGCTGTTTGGAGATACGCAGTATTTT. The chain has TRBV27 and TRBJ2-3; the D is unclear. Deletions cut 3 bases from V and 5 bases from J, with 9 bases between. There are 13 residues in the CDR3. Germline CDR1 is MNHEY and CDR2 is SMNVEV (reference sequence).

The gene calls are TRBV6-1 and TRBJ1-5, with D perhaps matching TRBD1 (5 bases). The CDR3 sequence is 15 residues long. CDR1 is MNHNS, CDR2 SASEGT, per germline. Trimming stripped 6 bases from V and 9 bases from J, with 21 bases between. The CDR3 nucleotides read TGTGCCAGCAGACCAAAGGACAATCTACCGAGGCCCCAGCATTTT. This codes for CASRPKDNLPRPQHF.

The chain joins TRBV14 to TRBJ1-2; D gene uncertain. Germline CDR1 is SGHDN and CDR2 is FVKESK. Trimming stripped 4 bases from V and 8 bases from J, with 11 bases between. This CDR3 spans 12 amino acids. The CDR3 DNA reads TGTGCCAGCAGCCTGAATATTGGGGGCTACACCTTC. Protein product: CASSLNIGGYTF.

The chain has TRBV4-3 and TRBJ1-1; D is possibly TRBD1 (5 bases). Trimming left V 4 bases short and J 1 base short, with 13 bases between. Germline CDR1 is LGHNA and CDR2 is YSLEER. This CDR3 is 15 amino acids long. The CDR3 here is CASSRGTGRNTEAFF. CDR3 DNA: TGCGCCAGCAGCCGCGGGACGGGGAGGAACACTGAAGCTTTCTTT.

This chain joins TRBV5-1 and TRBJ2-5; D tentatively reads TRBD1 or TRBD2 (6 bases each). Trimming stripped 4 bases from V and 4 bases from J, with 17 bases between. The CDR3 runs to 15 residues. The germline V gene encodes CDR1 SGHRS and CDR2 YFSETQ. The CDR3 protein is CASSPWGAVIETQYF. CDR3 nucleotide sequence: TGCGCCAGCAGCCCCTGGGGGGCCGTTATAGAGACCCAGTACTTC.

This chain uses TRBV27 with TRBJ1-4, with D possibly matching TRBD1 (6 bases). This CDR3 spans 13 amino acids. With 11 bases removed from V and 6 bases from J, the gap between germline ends came to 16 bases. Germline CDR1 reads MNHEY; CDR2 reads SMNVEV (reference sequence). The CDR3 protein is CAGPQGQHEKLFF. CDR3 nucleotide sequence: TGTGCCGGGCCCCAGGGACAACATGAAAAACTGTTTTTT.

A single count supports this clone. The gene calls are TRBV28 and TRBJ2-3; 13 bases align to TRBD2. With V trimmed by 5 bases and J by 9 bases, 11 bases remained unmatched. This CDR3 is 16 amino acids long. CDR1 MDHEN and CDR2 SYDVKM come from the germline V gene. The CDR3 region has the DNA TGTGCCAGCAGTCCCACTAGCGGGAGGGCCTTTCGGACGCAGTATTTT. Amino acid sequence: CASSPTSGRAFRTQYF.

The chain recombines TRBV6-1 with TRBJ2-1, with TRBD2 identical over 13 bases. The CDR3 contains 17 residues. CDR1 and CDR2 (germline): MNHNS, SASEGT. Unmatched junction bases numbered 10, after V lost 4 bases and J lost 7 bases. In DNA, the CDR3 is TGTGCCAGCAGTGTGATGCTACGGACTAGCGGGAGTAATGAGCAGTTCTTC. Translated, it gives CASSVMLRTSGSNEQFF.

Here the CDR3 reads CASSLGLRGNIQYF. The CDR3 region has the DNA TGTGCCAGCAGTTTAGGGCTACGGGGAAACATTCAGTACTTC. The chain links TRBV27 to TRBJ2-4, with D maybe TRBD2 (5 bases). V was pared by 2 bases and J by 6 bases, with 11 bases between. The CDR3 totals 14 residues. Per the germline V gene, CDR1 is MNHEY and CDR2 is SMNVEV (reference sequence).